This entry is about one T cell receptor (beta chain). Antigen specificity is unknown. Time point defined: week 5, during vaccination. Doses consisted of 300 ug of mutant IDH1 20-mer peptide each, paired with topical imiquimod. Germline CDR1 is SNHLY and CDR2 is FYNNEI. Trimming took off 1 base at V and 0 bases at J, with 13 bases between the two ends. CDR3 length: 18 residues. Clones were read by immunoSEQ multiplex PCR, and TCRdb kept only the in-frame ones, dropping some. The sample records about 38,000 clones, about 84% being singletons. This sample is part of a study of a mutant IDH1 vaccine in newly diagnosed glioma. For the study at large: Eight vaccine injections were given to patients in weeks 1, 3, 5, 7, 11, 15, 19 and 23. Vaccine dosing followed radiotherapy by 4-6 weeks, or accompanied temozolomide cycles. Before enrollment, patients got radiotherapy alone, temozolomide alone, or mostly the combination.

The clonotype comes from a man aged 35-49 years with glioma. This chain uses TRBV2 with TRBJ1-6; D may be TRBD1 (6 bases). The specimen was PBMCs, collected from a glioma patient whose treatment included an IDH1 peptide vaccine. The CDR3 spells CASSEEPTGSSYNSPLHF. CDR3 DNA: TGTGCCAGCAGTGAAGAACCGACAGGAAGCTCCTATAATTCACCCCTCCACTTT.